The rows below give T cell receptor beta chains drawn from one sample of a study of beta chain features in type 1 diabetes. Profiling relied on immunoSEQ multiplex PCR, and the TCRdb table lists in-frame clones only, not all of them. The sample shows around 240,000 clones, around 15% of them seen only once. The sample comprised naive CD4+ T cells from blood. The receptor set was obtained from a man under 40 with type 1 diabetes. The CDR3 runs from the conserved cysteine through the conserved F or W. A D gene is named only where the DNA matches it firmly. Clone size appears in some rows only: once, few, many, or a class for an expanded clone.

clone size	D gene	V gene	J gene	CDR3 protein	CDR3 DNA
NA	NA	TRBV30	TRBJ1-5	CAWSGPLQPQHF	TGTGCCTGGAGTGGGCCGTTACAGCCCCAGCATTTT
NA	TRBD1	TRBV5-1	TRBJ2-5	CASSLPQQGVVAQYF	TGCGCCAGCAGCTTGCCGCAACAGGGGGTTGTGGCCCAGTACTTC
NA	TRBD1	TRBV2	TRBJ1-5	CASRAGQGATNQPQHF	TGTGCCAGCAGGGCCGGACAGGGGGCGACCAATCAGCCCCAGCATTTT
NA	TRBD1	TRBV6-6	TRBJ2-4	CASTRAGGKNIQYF	TGTGCCAGCACGCGGGCAGGGGGCAAAAACATTCAGTACTTC
few	TRBD1	TRBV25-1	TRBJ1-5	CASSMTGERAQHF	TGTGCCAGCAGTATGACAGGGGAAAGGGCCCAGCATTTT
NA	TRBD1	TRBV29-1	TRBJ1-2	CSVGDSRYGYTF	TGCAGCGTTGGGGACAGTCGCTATGGCTACACCTTC
NA	NA	TRBV7-2	TRBJ2-4	CASSLGGAKNIQYF	TGTGCCAGCAGCTTAGGTGGAGCCAAAAACATTCAGTACTTC
NA	NA	TRBV7-2	TRBJ2-1	CASSLRLTNNEQFF	TGTGCCAGCAGCTTAAGGTTGACTAACAATGAGCAGTTCTTC
few	NA	TRBV10-3	TRBJ2-3	CAIRTPIKADTQYF	TGTGCCATCAGAACACCTATCAAAGCAGATACGCAGTATTTT
few	NA	TRBV27	TRBJ2-5	CASSSRERETQYF	TGTGCCAGCAGTTCTCGGGAACGGGAGACCCAGTACTTC
NA	TRBD2	TRBV11-2	TRBJ2-2	CASSFTSGNTGELFF	TGTGCCAGCAGCTTTACTAGCGGCAACACCGGGGAGCTGTTTTTT
once	NA	TRBV4-3	TRBJ2-7	CASSQEPGREQYF	TGCGCCAGCAGCCAAGAACCGGGGAGGGAGCAGTACTTC
few	TRBD1	TRBV4-3	TRBJ1-4	CASSQTRGEKLFF	TGCGCCAGCAGCCAAACCAGGGGGGAAAAACTGTTTTTT
few	NA	TRBV7-2	TRBJ2-5	CASTKTVKETQYF	TGTGCCAGCACCAAAACGGTAAAAGAGACCCAGTACTTC
few	TRBD1	TRBV29-1	TRBJ1-4	CSGGQGDEKLFF	TGCAGCGGGGGACAGGGGGATGAAAAACTGTTTTTT
few	NA	TRBV7-9	TRBJ2-3	CASSLRGTNTQYF	TGTGCCAGCAGCTTACGGGGTACGAATACGCAGTATTTT
NA	NA	TRBV6-6	TRBJ2-5	CASSLDSVEETQYF	TGTGCCAGCAGTTTGGACAGTGTGGAGGAGACCCAGTACTTC
NA	NA	TRBV5-6	TRBJ1-4	CASSFRQSATNEKLFF	TGTGCCAGCAGCTTTCGACAGTCAGCAACTAATGAAAAACTGTTTTTT
NA	TRBD1	TRBV28	TRBJ2-5	CASSHDRGRQETQYF	TGTGCCAGCAGTCACGACAGGGGCCGACAAGAGACCCAGTACTTC
few	NA	TRBV2	TRBJ2-5	CASSTWQTQYF	TGTGCCAGCAGTACATGGCAGACCCAGTACTTC
few	NA	TRBV29-1	TRBJ2-1	CSGAPEQFF	TGCAGCGGGGCTCCTGAGCAGTTCTTC
few	NA	TRBV6-5	TRBJ2-7	CASRRQGYEQYF	TGTGCCAGCAGGCGGCAGGGGTACGAGCAGTACTTC
NA	NA	TRBV7-9	TRBJ1-1	CASSPQFNSQEAFF	TGTGCCAGCAGCCCCCAATTCAATAGCCAAGAAGCTTTCTTT
few	NA	TRBV15	TRBJ1-1	CATSAPPANTEAFF	TGTGCCACCAGCGCGCCCCCGGCGAACACTGAAGCTTTCTTT
NA	NA	TRBV29-1	TRBJ2-6	CSVEGAGRSGVLTF	TGCAGCGTTGAAGGAGCAGGGAGGTCCGGCGTCCTGACTTTC
few	NA	TRBV7-3	TRBJ1-4	CASSLRSEVNEKLFF	TGTGCCAGCAGCTTACGTTCGGAAGTTAATGAAAAACTGTTTTTT
few	TRBD1	TRBV30	TRBJ2-3	CAWSQGDPYTQYF	TGTGCCTGGAGTCAGGGGGACCCTTATACGCAGTATTTT
NA	NA	TRBV30	TRBJ2-7	CAWTFIPTGEQYF	TGTGCCTGGACCTTCATACCCACTGGGGAGCAGTACTTC
few	TRBD1	TRBV19	TRBJ2-4	CASKGQKLAKNIQYF	TGTGCAAGTAAGGGACAGAAACTAGCCAAAAACATTCAGTACTTC